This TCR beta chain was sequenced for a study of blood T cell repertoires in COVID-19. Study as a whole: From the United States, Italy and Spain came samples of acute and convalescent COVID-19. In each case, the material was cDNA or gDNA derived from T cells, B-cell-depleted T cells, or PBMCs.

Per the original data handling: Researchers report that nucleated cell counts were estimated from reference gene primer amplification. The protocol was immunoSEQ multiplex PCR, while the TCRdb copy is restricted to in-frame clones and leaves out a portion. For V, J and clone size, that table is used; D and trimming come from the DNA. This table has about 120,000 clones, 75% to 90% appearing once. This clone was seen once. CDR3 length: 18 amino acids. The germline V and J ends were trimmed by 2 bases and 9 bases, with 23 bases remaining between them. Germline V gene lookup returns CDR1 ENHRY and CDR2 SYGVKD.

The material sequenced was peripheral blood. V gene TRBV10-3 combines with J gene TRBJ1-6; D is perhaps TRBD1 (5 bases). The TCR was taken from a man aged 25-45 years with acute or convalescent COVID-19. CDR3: CAISERGLGSGGSSPLHF. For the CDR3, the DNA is TGTGCCATCAGTGAGAGAGGTTTGGGGAGCGGGGGAAGTTCACCCCTCCACTTT.